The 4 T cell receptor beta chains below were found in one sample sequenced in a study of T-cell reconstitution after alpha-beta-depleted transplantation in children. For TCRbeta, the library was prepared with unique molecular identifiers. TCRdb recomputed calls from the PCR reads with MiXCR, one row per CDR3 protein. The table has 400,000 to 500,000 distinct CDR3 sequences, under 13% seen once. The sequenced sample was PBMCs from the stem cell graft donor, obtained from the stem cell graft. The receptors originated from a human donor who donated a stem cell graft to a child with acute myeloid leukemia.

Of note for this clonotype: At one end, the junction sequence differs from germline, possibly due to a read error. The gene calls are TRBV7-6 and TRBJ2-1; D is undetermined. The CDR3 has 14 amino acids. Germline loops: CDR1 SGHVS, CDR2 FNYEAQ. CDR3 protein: CASSKPSDGNEQFF. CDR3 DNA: TGTGCCAGCAGCAAACCTAGTGATGGCAATGAGCAGTTCTTT.

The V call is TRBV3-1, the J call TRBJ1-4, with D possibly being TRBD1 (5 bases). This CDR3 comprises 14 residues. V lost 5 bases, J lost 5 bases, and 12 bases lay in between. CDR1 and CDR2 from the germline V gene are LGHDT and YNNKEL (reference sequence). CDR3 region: CASSLTAGNEKLFF. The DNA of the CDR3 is TGTGCCAGCAGCTTGACAGCCGGGAATGAAAAACTGTTTTTT.

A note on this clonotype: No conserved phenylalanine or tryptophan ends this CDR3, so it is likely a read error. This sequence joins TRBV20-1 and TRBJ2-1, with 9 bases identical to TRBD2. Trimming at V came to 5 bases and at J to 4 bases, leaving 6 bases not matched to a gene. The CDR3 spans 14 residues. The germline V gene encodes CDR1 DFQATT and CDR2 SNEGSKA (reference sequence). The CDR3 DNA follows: TGCAGTGCTGGGGGGCTAGCGGGGTACAATGAGCAGTTCTAC. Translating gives CSAGGLAGYNEQFY.

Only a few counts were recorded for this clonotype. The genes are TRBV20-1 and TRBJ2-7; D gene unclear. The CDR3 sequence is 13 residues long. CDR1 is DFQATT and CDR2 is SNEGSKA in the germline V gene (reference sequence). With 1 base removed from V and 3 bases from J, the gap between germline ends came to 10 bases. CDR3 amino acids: CSARGGFGYEQYF. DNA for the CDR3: TGCAGTGCTAGAGGAGGATTTGGCTACGAGCAGTACTTC.